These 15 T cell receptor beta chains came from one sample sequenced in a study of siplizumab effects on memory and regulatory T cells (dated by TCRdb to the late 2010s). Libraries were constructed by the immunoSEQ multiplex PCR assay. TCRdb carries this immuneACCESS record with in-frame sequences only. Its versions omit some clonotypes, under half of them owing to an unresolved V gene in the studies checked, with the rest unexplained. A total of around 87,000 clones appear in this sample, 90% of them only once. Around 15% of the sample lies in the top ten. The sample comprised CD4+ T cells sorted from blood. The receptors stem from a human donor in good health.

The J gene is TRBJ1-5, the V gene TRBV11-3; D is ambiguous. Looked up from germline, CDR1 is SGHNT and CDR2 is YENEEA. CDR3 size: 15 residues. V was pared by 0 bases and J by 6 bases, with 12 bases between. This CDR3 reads CASSLDHRAGQPQHF. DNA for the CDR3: TGTGCCAGCAGCTTAGACCATCGGGCAGGTCAGCCCCAGCATTTT.

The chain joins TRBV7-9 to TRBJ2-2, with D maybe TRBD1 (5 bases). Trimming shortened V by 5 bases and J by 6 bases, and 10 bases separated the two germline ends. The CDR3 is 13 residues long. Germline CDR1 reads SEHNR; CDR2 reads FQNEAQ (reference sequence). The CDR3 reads CASSPARAGELFF. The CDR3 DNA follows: TGTGCCAGCAGCCCCGCCAGGGCCGGGGAGCTGTTTTTT.

Here the CDR3 DNA reads TGCGCCAGCAGCCCCCGCGGGGAGCTGTTTTTT. Amino acids: CASSPRGELFF. The V and J genes are TRBV4-1 and TRBJ2-2; no definite D call. Germline V gene sequence: CDR1 MGHRA, CDR2 YSYEKL. The CDR3 contains 11 residues. V was clipped by 4 bases and J by 7 bases, with 4 bases between them.

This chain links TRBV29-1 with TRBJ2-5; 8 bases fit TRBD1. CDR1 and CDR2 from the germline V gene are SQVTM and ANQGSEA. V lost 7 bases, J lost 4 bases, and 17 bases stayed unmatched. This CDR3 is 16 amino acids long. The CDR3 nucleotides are TGCAGCGCCATAATAAGGACAGGGCGCGCCAGAGAGACCCAGTACTTC. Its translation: CSAIIRTGRARETQYF.

CDR3 nucleotide sequence: TGTGCCAGCAGAGAACCGGGTCTAAACTACGAGCAGTACTTC. Translating gives CASREPGLNYEQYF. This chain uses TRBV6-5 with TRBJ2-7; D gene uncertain. The CDR3 totals 14 residues. The V end was cut by 6 bases, the J end by 3 bases, with 15 bases between. Looked up from germline, CDR1 is MNHEY and CDR2 is SVGAGI.

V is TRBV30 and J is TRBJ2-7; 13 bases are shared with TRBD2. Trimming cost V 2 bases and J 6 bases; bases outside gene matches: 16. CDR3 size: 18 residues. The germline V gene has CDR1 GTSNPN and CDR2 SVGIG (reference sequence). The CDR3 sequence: CAWSFRTSGSRTTGEQYF. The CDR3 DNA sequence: TGTGCCTGGAGTTTTCGGACTAGCGGGAGTAGAACTACGGGCGAGCAGTACTTC.

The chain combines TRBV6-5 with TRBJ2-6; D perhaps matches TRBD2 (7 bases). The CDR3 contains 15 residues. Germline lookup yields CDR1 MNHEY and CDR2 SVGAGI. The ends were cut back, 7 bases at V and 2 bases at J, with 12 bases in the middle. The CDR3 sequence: CASTSGGAGANVLTF. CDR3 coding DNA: TGTGCCAGCACCTCGGGGGGCGCTGGGGCCAACGTCCTGACTTTC.

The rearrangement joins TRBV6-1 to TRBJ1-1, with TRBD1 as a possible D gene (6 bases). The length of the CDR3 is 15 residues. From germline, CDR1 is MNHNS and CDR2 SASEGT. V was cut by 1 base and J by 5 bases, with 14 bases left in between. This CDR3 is CASSEVGAMGTEAFF. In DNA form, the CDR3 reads TGTGCCAGCAGTGAAGTGGGGGCCATGGGAACTGAAGCTTTCTTT.

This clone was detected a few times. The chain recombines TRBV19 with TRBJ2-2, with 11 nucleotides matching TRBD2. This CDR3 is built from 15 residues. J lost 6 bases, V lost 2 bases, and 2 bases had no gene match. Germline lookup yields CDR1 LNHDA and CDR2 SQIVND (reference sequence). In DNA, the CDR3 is TGTGCCAGTAGTATAACTAGCGGGAGCGCCGGGGAGCTGTTTTTT. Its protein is CASSITSGSAGELFF.

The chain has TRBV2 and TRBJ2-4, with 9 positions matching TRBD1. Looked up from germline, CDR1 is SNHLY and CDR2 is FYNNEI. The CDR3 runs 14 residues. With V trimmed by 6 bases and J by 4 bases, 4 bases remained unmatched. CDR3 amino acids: CASRSTGGKNIQYF. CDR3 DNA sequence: TGTGCCAGCAGGTCGACAGGGGGAAAAAACATTCAGTACTTC. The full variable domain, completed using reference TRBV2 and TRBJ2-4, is EPEVTQTPSHQVTQMGQEVILRCVPISNHLYFYWYRQILGQKVEFLVSFYNNEISEKSEIFDDQFSVERPDGSNFTLKIRSTKLEDSAMYFCASRSTGGKNIQYFGAGTRLSVL.

The CDR3 reads CASSFKIAGGFHVDNEQFF. The DNA of the CDR3 is TGTGCCAGCAGTTTTAAAATAGCGGGAGGGTTTCATGTAGACAATGAGCAGTTCTTC. This chain joins TRBV28 and TRBJ2-1; 11 bases map to TRBD2. CDR1 is MDHEN, CDR2 SYDVKM, per germline. J was trimmed by 5 bases and V by 3 bases; bases with no gene match: 15. This CDR3 is built from 19 residues.

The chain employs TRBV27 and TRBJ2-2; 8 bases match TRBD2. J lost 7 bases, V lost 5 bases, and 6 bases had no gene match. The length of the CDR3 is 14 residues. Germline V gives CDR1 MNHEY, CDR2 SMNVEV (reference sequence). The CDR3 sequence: CASSPRLAYGELFF. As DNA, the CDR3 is TGTGCCAGCAGTCCAAGACTAGCGTACGGGGAGCTGTTTTTT.

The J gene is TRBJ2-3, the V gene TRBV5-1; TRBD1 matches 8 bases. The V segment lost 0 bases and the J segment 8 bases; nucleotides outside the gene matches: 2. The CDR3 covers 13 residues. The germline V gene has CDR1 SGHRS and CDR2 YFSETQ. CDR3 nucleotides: TGCGCCAGCAGCTTGGTGGACAGGGCTACGCAGTATTTT. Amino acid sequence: CASSLVDRATQYF.

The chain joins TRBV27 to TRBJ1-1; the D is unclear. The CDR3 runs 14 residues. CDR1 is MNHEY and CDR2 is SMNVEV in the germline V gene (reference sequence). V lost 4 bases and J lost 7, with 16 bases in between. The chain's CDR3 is CASSYASGTYEAFF. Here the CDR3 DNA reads TGTGCCAGCAGTTATGCAAGCGGAACCTATGAAGCTTTCTTT.

CDR3 sequence: CASRERTGVLEQYF. As DNA, the CDR3 is TGTGCCAGCAGGGAGAGGACAGGGGTCCTCGAGCAGTACTTC. The chain recombines TRBV2 with TRBJ2-7, with 9 positions matching TRBD1. The CDR3 loop spans 14 amino acids. In germline, CDR1 is SNHLY, CDR2 FYNNEI. V lost 6 bases and J lost 6; bases outside the gene matches: 9.